This T cell receptor beta chain came from a study of regulatory T cells in long-lasting Graves disease. Findings and caveats of the study: Sample size, which was small, may have reduced accuracy. Persistent patients had a count of shared public clonotypes (approximately 2,800) that exceeded that of new patients (around 970).

According to the study, TCR beta libraries were built with iRepertoire HTBI primers and CDR3-region Arm-PCR. TCRdb re-analysed the multiplex PCR reads in MiXCR, keeping a single row per CDR3 protein. This table has around 400,000 distinct CDR3 sequences, 20% to 25% appearing once. The time point is: persistent/refractory GD, antithyroid drugs over 5 years with positive TRAb. Preparation of the TCR library used RNA extracted from PBMCs. This clonotype has ten or more counts. Its specificity is unknown. This sequence originates from a female donor with Graves disease. Source: peripheral blood mononuclear cells (PBMCs), taken when the disease was refractory, from a patient treated with antithyroid drugs.

CDR3 sequence (DNA): TGTGCCAGCAGCGTCGACAGGGCGGGGGGCGACAATCAGCCCCAGCATTTT. Encoded protein: CASSVDRAGGDNQPQHF. The V and J genes are TRBV2 and TRBJ1-5; TRBD1 matches 7 bases. This CDR3 is 17 amino acids long. V was pared by 6 bases and J by 3 bases, with 14 bases of the junction left unmatched. Germline CDR1 SNHLY, CDR2 FYNNEI. The full variable domain, with the rest looked up from reference TRBV2 and TRBJ1-5, is EPEVTQTPSHQVTQMGQEVILRCVPISNHLYFYWYRQILGQKVEFLVSFYNNEISEKSEIFDDQFSVERPDGSNFTLKIRSTKLEDSAMYFCASSVDRAGGDNQPQHFGDGTRLSIL.